The clone carrying this T cell receptor beta chain was counted at least ten times. The sample belongs to a study of T cells in Graves' hyperthyroidism and ophthalmopathy. Regions amplified from RNA transcripts were the TCR beta CDR3 regions. In the first-round RT-PCR of the TCR CDR3, the HTBI primer set was used. TCRdb reprocessed the multiplex PCR reads via MiXCR and lists one record per CDR3 protein. The sample records roughly 380,000 distinct CDR3 sequences, approximately 12% being singletons. Trimming pared 10 bases from V and 3 bases from J, leaving 16 bases between. The CDR3 runs 13 residues. Germline V gene data show CDR1 as MDHEN and CDR2 as SYDVKM. Any symptoms of ophthalmopathy came after the first hyperthyroidism diagnosis, from which the blood sample dates.

The material sequenced was blood. The receptor was isolated from a young man with Graves' hyperthyroidism that later progressed to Graves' ophthalmopathy. This chain uses TRBV28 with TRBJ2-7; D is possibly TRBD1 (5 bases). The chain's CDR3 is CATRSGHLYEQYF. The CDR3 region has the DNA TGTGCCACCCGTTCTGGACATCTCTACGAGCAGTACTTC.